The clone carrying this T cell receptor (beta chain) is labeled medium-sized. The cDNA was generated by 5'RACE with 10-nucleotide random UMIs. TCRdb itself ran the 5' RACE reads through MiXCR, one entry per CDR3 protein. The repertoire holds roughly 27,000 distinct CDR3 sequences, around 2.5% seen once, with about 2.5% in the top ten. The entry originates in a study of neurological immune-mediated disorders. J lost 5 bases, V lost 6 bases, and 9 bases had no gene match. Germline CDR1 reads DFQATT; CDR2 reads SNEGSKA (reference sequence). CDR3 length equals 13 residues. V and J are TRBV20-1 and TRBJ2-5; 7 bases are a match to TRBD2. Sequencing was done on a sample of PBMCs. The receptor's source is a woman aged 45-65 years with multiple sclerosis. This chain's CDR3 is CSALAGESETQYF. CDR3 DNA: TGCAGTGCGTTGGCGGGAGAAAGTGAGACCCAGTACTTC.